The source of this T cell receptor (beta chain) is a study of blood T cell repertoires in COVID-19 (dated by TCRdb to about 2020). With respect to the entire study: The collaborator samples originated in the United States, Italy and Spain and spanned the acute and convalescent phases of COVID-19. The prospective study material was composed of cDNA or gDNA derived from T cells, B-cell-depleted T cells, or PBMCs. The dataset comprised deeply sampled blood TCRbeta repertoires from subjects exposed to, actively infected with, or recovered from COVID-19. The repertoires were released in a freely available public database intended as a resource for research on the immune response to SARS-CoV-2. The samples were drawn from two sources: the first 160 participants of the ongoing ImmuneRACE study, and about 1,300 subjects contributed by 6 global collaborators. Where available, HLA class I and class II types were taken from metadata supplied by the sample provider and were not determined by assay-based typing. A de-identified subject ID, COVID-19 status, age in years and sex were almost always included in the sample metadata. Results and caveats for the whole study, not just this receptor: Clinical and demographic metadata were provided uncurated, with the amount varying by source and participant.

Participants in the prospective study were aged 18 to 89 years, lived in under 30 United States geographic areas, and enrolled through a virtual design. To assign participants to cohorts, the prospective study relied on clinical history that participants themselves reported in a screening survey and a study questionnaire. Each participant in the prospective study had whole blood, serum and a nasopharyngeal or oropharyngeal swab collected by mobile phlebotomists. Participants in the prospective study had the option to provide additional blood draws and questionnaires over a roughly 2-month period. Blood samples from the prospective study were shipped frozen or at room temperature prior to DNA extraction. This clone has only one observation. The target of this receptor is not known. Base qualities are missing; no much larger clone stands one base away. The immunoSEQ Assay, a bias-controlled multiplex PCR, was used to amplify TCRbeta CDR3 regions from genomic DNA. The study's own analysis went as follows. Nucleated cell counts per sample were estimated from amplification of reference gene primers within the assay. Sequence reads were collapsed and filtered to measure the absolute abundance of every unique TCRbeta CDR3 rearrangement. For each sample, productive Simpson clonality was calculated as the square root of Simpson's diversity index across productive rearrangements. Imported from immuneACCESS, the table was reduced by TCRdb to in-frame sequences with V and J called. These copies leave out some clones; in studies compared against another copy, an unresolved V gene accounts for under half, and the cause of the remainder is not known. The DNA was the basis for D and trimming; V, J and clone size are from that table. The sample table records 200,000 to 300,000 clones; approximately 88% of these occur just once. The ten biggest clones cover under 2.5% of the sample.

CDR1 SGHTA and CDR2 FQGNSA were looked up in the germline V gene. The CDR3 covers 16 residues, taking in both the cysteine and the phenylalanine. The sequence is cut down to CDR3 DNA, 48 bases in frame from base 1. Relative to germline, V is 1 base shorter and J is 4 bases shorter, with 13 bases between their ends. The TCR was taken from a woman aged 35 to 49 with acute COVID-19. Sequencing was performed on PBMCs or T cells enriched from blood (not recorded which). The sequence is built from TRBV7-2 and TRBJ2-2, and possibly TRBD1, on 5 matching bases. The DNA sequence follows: TGTGCCAGCAGCTTAGTGGGGCCCAGACTCACCGGGGAGCTGTTTTTT. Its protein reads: CASSLVGPRLTGELFF.